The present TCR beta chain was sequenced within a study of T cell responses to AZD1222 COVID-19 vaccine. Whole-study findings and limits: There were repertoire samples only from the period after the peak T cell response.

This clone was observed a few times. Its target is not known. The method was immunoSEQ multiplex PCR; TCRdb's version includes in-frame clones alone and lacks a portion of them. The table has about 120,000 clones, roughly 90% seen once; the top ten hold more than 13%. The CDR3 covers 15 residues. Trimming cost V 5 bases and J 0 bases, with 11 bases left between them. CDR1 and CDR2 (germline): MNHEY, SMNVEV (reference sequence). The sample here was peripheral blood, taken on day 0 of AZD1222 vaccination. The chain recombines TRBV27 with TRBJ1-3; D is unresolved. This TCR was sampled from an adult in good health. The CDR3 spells CASSGVGSSGNTIYF. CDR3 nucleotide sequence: TGTGCCAGCAGTGGCGTAGGGAGCTCTGGAAACACCATATATTTT.